The clone carrying this T cell receptor beta chain was counted ten times or more. These data belong to a study of T cells in Graves' hyperthyroidism and ophthalmopathy. This CDR3 is 13 amino acids long. CDR1 is KGHSH and CDR2 is LQKENI in the germline V gene. With 0 bases removed from V and 3 bases from J, the gap between germline ends came to 6 bases. RNA transcripts provided the source from which TCR beta CDR3 regions were amplified. In the first-round RT-PCR of the TCR CDR3, the HTBI primer set was used. A single record per CDR3 protein comes from TCRdb applying MiXCR to the multiplex PCR reads. This table holds a few hundred thousand distinct CDR3 sequences, about 18% found once. Patients were excluded for uncontrolled infection, other autoimmune disease, pregnancy or lactation.

The receptor comes from a young man with Graves' ophthalmopathy. The rearrangement joins TRBV18 to TRBJ2-7; D remains ambiguous. Sequences were obtained from blood. CDR3 bases: TGTGCCAGCTCACCACCAGGATTCTACGAGCAGTACTTC. Protein: CASSPPGFYEQYF.